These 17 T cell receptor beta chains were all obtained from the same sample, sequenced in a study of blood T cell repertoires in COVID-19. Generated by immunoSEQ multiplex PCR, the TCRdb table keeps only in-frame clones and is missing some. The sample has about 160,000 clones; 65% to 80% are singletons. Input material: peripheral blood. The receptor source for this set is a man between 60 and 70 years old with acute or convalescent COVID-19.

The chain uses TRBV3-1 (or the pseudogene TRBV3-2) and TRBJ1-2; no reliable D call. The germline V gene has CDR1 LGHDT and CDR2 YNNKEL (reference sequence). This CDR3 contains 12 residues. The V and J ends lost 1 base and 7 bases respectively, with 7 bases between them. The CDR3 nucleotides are TGTGCCAGCAGCCAAGCAGTCCTTGGCTACACCTTC. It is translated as CASSQAVLGYTF.

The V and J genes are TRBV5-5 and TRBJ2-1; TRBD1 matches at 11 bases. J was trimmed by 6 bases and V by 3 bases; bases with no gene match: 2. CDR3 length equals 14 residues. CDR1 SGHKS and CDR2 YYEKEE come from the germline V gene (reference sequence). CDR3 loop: CASSSGQGANEQFF. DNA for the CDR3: TGTGCCAGCAGCTCAGGACAGGGGGCCAATGAGCAGTTCTTC.

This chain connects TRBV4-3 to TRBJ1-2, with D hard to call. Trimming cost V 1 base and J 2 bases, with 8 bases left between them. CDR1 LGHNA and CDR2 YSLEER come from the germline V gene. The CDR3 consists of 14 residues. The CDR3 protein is CASSQGVTNYGYTF. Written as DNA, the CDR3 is TGCGCCAGCAGCCAAGGTGTGACAAACTATGGCTACACCTTC.

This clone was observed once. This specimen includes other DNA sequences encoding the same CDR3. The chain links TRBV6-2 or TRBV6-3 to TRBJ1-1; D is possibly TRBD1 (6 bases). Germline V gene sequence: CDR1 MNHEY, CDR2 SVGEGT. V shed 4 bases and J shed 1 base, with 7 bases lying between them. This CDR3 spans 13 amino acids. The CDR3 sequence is CASSSTGNTEAFF. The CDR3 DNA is TGTGCCAGCAGTTCGACAGGGAACACTGAAGCTTTCTTT.

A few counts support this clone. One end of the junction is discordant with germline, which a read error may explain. Here the CDR3 reads CASSAGRGIDNEQFF. CDR3 nucleotides: TGTGCTAGCAGCGCGGGGCGGGGGATAGACAATGAGCAGTTCTTC. The gene calls are TRBV7-7 and TRBJ2-1; 7 positions match TRBD2. The germline CDR1 and CDR2 sequences are SSHAT and FNYEAQ (reference sequence). The CDR3 runs to 15 residues.

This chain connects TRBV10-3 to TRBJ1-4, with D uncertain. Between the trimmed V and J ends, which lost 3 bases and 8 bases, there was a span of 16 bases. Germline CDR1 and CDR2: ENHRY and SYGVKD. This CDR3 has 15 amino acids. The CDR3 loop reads CAISDNRAGGEKLFF. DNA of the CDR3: TGTGCCATCAGTGACAACCGGGCCGGAGGGGAAAAACTGTTTTTT.

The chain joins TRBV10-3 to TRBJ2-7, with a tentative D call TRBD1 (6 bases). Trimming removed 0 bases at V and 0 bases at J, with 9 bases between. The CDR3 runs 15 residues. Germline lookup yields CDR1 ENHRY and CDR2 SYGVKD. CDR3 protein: CAISESDRSSYEQYF. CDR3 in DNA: TGTGCCATCAGTGAGTCCGACAGGAGCTCCTACGAGCAGTACTTC.

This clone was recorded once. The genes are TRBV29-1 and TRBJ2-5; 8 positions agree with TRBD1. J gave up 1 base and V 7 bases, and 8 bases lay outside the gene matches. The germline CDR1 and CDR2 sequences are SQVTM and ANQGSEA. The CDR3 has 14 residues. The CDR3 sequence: CSGGPTGGQETQYF. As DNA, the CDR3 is TGCAGCGGGGGGCCAACAGGGGGCCAAGAGACCCAGTACTTC.

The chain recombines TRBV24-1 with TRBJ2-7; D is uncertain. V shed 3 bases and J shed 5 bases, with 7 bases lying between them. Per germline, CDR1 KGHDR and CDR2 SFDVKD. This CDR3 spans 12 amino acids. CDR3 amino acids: CATSDILDEQYF. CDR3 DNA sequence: TGTGCCACCAGTGATATCCTCGACGAGCAGTACTTC.

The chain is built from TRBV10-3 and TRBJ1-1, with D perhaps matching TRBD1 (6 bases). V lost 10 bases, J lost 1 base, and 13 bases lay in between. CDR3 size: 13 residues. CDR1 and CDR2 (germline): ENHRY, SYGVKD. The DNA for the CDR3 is TGTGCCACTCGACAGGATCCGAACACTGAAGCTTTCTTT. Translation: CATRQDPNTEAFF.

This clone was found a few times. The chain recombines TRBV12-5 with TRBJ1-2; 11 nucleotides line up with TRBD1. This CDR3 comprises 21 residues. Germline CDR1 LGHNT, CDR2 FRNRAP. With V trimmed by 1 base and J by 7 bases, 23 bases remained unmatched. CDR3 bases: TGTGCTAGTGGTTTGGCCTACAACACCGGGACAGGGGGTTTTAGGGTGGGTGGCTACACCTTC. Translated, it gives CASGLAYNTGTGGFRVGGYTF.

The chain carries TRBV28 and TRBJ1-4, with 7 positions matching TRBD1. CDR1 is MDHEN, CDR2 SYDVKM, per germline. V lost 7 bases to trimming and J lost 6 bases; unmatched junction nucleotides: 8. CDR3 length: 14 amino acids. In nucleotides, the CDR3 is TGTGCCAGCAACGAAGGGGGCAGGGATGAAAAACTGTTTTTT. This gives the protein CASNEGGRDEKLFF.

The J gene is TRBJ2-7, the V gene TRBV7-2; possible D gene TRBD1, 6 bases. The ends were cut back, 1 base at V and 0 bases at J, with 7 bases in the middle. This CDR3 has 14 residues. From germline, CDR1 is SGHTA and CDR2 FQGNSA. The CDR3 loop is CASSLGTASYEQYF. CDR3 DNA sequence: TGTGCCAGCAGCTTAGGGACAGCCTCCTACGAGCAGTACTTC.

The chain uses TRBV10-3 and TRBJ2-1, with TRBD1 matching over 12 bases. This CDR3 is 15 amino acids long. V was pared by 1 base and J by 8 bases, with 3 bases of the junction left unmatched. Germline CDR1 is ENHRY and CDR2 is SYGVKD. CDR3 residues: CAISELGQGAYEQFF. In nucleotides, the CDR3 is TGTGCCATCAGTGAGTTGGGACAGGGGGCCTATGAGCAGTTCTTC.

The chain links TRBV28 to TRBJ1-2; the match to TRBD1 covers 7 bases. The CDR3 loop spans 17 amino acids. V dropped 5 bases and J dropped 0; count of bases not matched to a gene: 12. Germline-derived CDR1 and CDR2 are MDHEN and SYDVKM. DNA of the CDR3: TGTGCCAGCAGTCTGGACTTGGGACAGAGAGCTAACTATGGCTACACCTTC. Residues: CASSLDLGQRANYGYTF.

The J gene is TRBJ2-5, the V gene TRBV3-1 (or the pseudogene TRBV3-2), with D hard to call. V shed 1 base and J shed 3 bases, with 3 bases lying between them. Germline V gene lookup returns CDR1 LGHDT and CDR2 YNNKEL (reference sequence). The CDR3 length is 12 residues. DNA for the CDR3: TGTGCCAGCAGCCAAGCCGAAGAGACCCAGTACTTC. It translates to CASSQAEETQYF.

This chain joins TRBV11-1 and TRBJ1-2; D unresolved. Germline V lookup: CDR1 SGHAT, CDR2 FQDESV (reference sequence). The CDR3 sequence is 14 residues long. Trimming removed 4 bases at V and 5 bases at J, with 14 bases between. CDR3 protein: CASSSPEFPYGYTF. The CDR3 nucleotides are TGTGCCAGCAGCTCACCGGAGTTTCCTTATGGCTACACCTTC.